This TCR beta chain originates from a study of T cell responses to AZD1222 COVID-19 vaccine. Notes on the study in general: It should be noted that donors were predominantly white British and more often female, and clonal diversity was possibly underestimated. Repertoire sampling happened only post peak T cell response.

To note about this clone: No antigen is known for it.

CDR3 length: 18 amino acids. Looked up from germline, CDR1 is LNHDA and CDR2 is SQIVND (reference sequence). J gave up 0 bases and V 4 bases, and 11 bases lay outside the gene matches. Libraries were prepared by immunoSEQ multiplex PCR; TCRdb keeps only in-frame clonotypes and omits some of them. In the table there are about 37,000 clones, roughly 90% of which are singletons. This chain joins TRBV19 and TRBJ2-2; 7 nucleotides agree with TRBD1. This clonotype originated in an adult in good health. The sample here was peripheral blood, taken on day 0 of AZD1222 vaccination. The DNA of the CDR3 is TGTGCCAGTAGTAGAATGAGAGGGGGACAGACGAACACCGGGGAGCTGTTTTTT. This encodes CASSRMRGGQTNTGELFF.